Below, 9 T cell receptor beta chains from the same sample are listed, as sequenced in a study of vaccination effects on CD4 cells after COVID-19. These receptors have no identified antigens. Sequenced by immunoSEQ multiplex PCR; TCRdb stores in-frame clones only, minus some. The sample contains 40,000 to 45,000 clones, more than 65% of which appear only once. In the ViraFEST assay, antigen-specific CD4+ clonotypes were identified by expansion after peptide-pool stimulation. Cells that had been cultured for ten to eleven days were the source of isolated CD4+ T cells. Nucleocapsid antibodies stayed negative before and after vaccination, showing no earlier SARS-CoV-2 infection. The specimen comprised CD4+ T cells from PBMCs cultured with HCoV-NL63 spike peptides, sampled before COVID-19 vaccination. These receptors all stem from a human donor who received a COVID-19 vaccine.

This clone has a single count. The chain uses TRBV19 and TRBJ1-6; D call uncertain. V lost 5 bases and J lost 9, with 8 bases in between. Germline V lookup: CDR1 LNHDA, CDR2 SQIVND (reference sequence). This CDR3 spans 12 amino acids. CDR3 sequence reads: CASSREGSPLHF. In DNA, the CDR3 is TGTGCCAGTAGTCGCGAGGGTTCACCCCTCCACTTT. Full variable domain (rest looked up from reference TRBV19 and TRBJ1-6): DGGITQSPKYLFRKEGQNVTLSCEQNLNHDAMYWYRQDPGQGLRLIYYSQIVNDFQKGDIAEGYSVSREKKESFPLTVTSAQKNPTAFYLCASSREGSPLHFGNGTRLTVT.

V gene TRBV5-5 combines with J gene TRBJ1-5, with 10 bases that match TRBD1. Germline V gives CDR1 SGHKS, CDR2 YYEKEE (reference sequence). The CDR3 consists of 16 residues. V gave up 3 bases and J gave up 1 base; unmatched junction bases: 4. The CDR3 sequence: CASSSGTGESNQPQHF. The CDR3 DNA follows: TGTGCCAGCAGCTCCGGGACAGGGGAGAGCAATCAGCCCCAGCATTTT.

This sequence joins TRBV5-1 and TRBJ1-4, with 7 nucleotides matching TRBD1. V lost 3 bases and J lost 1; bases outside the gene matches: 0. The CDR3 covers 14 residues. Germline values: CDR1 SGHRS, CDR2 YFSETQ. CDR3 loop: CASSSGGTNEKLFF. CDR3 DNA sequence: TGCGCCAGCAGCTCAGGGGGAACTAATGAAAAACTGTTTTTT.

The rearrangement links TRBV7-9 to TRBJ2-1, with TRBD1 matching 11 bases. This CDR3 is built from 16 residues. Germline lookup yields CDR1 SEHNR and CDR2 FQNEAQ (reference sequence). J lost 9 bases, V lost 3 bases, and 10 bases had no gene match. CDR3 in DNA: TGTGCCAGCAGCTTGGGACAGGGGGTTATCGTGGGTGAGCAGTTCTTC. This translates into CASSLGQGVIVGEQFF.

This chain uses TRBV2 with TRBJ2-7, with unresolved D. Germline loops: CDR1 SNHLY, CDR2 FYNNEI. This CDR3 region has 12 residues. The germline V and J ends were trimmed by 4 bases and 6 bases, with 10 bases remaining between them. The CDR3 region is CASSVIRVEQYV. The CDR3 DNA reads TGTGCCAGCAGTGTCATAAGGGTCGAGCAGTACGTC.

This rearrangement joins TRBV5-1 to TRBJ1-2; 9 bases map to TRBD1. Germline-derived CDR1 and CDR2 are SGHRS and YFSETQ. This CDR3 is built from 15 residues. After removal of 1 base from V and 8 bases from J, the junction contained 9 bases not matched to a gene. The CDR3 sequence is CASSLSTGTGRGYTF. The CDR3, as DNA: TGCGCCAGCAGCTTGAGCACCGGGACAGGGCGCGGCTACACCTTC.

The genes are TRBV5-1 and TRBJ2-3; D possibly corresponds to TRBD1 (6 bases). CDR3 length: 17 amino acids. Between the trimmed V and J ends, which lost 4 bases and 6 bases, there was a span of 24 bases. Germline CDR1 reads SGHRS; CDR2 reads YFSETQ. The CDR3 coding sequence is TGCGCCAGCAGCCAAAACCCAACAGGGAGTGGAGGTGATACGCAGTATTTT. This gives the protein CASSQNPTGSGGDTQYF.

This chain uses TRBV6-1 with TRBJ1-2; 9 bases map to TRBD1. This CDR3 has 14 residues. V shed 2 bases and J 10 bases; nucleotides not matched to a gene: 8. Germline CDR1 reads MNHNS; CDR2 reads SASEGT. The CDR3 DNA reads as TGTGCCAGCAGTGAAAGCCTCGGACAGGGGTTCTACACCTTC. Its protein is CASSESLGQGFYTF.

The chain joins TRBV30 to TRBJ1-5, with unresolved D. V lost 1 base to trimming and J lost 3 bases, with 10 bases between them. CDR1 GTSNPN and CDR2 SVGIG come from the germline V gene (reference sequence). The CDR3 totals 14 residues. CDR3 nucleotides: TGTGCCTGGAGTGGTCAGCTGACCAATCAGCCCCAGCATTTT. This translates into CAWSGQLTNQPQHF. Using reference TRBV30 and TRBJ1-5 for the parts outside the CDR3, the full variable domain is SQTIHQWPATLVQPVGSPLSLECTVEGTSNPNLYWYRQAAGRGLQLLFYSVGIGQISSEVPQNLSASRPQDRQFILSSKKLLLSDSGFYLCAWSGQLTNQPQHFGDGTRLSIL.